The rows below give T cell receptor beta chains drawn from one sample of a study of T cells after yellow fever vaccination. TCRdb recomputed calls from the 5' RACE reads with MiXCR, one row per CDR3 protein. Among hundreds of thousands of distinct CDR3 sequences listed, about 4% were seen once. The source was PBMCs, collected 5 days after the yellow fever booster vaccination. Receptor source: a man younger than 35 who received the YFV17D yellow fever vaccine. Each CDR3 is given with its conserved first and last residue. Each record gives: V gene, J gene, D gene, clone size, CDR3 protein, CDR3 DNA. A D gene is named only where the DNA matches it firmly. Clone size, where shown, is once, few, many, or a class for clones that have expanded.

V: TRBV24-1
J: TRBJ2-5
D: -
size: -
CDR3: CATSAGTQLILQETQYF
DNA: TGTGCCACCAGCGCCGGGACGCAGTTGATCCTGCAAGAGACCCAGTACTTC

V: TRBV11-1
J: TRBJ2-3
D: TRBD2
size: -
CDR3: CASSHRTSGGVSTDTQYF
DNA: TGTGCCAGCAGCCATCGGACTAGCGGGGGGGTTAGCACAGATACGCAGTATTTT

V: TRBV4-2
J: TRBJ1-4
D: TRBD1
size: many
CDR3: CASSQSPGTGGEKLFF
DNA: TGTGCCAGCAGCCAATCCCCCGGGACAGGGGGTGAAAAACTGTTTTTT

V: TRBV12-3/TRBV12-4
J: TRBJ2-2
D: TRBD1
size: many
CDR3: CASNKGTGVGGELFF
DNA: TGTGCCAGCAACAAAGGGACAGGGGTTGGCGGGGAGCTGTTTTTT

V: TRBV5-6
J: TRBJ1-5
D: -
size: many
CDR3: CASSASRDKKLNQPQHF
DNA: TGTGCCAGCAGCGCCTCCCGGGACAAGAAACTCAATCAGCCCCAGCATTTT

V: TRBV2
J: TRBJ2-7
D: TRBD1
size: -
CDR3: CASSGQGLTYEQYF
DNA: TGTGCCAGCAGCGGACAGGGATTGACCTACGAGCAGTACTTC

V: TRBV9
J: TRBJ1-6
D: -
size: few
CDR3: CASSVVPQAATYNSPLHF
DNA: TGTGCCAGCAGCGTAGTCCCTCAGGCCGCCACCTATAATTCACCCCTCCACTTT

V: TRBV27
J: TRBJ2-2
D: -
size: -
CDR3: CASRWNLITGELFF
DNA: TGTGCCAGCAGATGGAATTTGATCACCGGGGAGCTGTTTTTT

V: TRBV7-2
J: TRBJ1-4
D: -
size: -
CDR3: CASSLSRVSKEKLFF
DNA: TGTGCCAGCAGCTTAAGTCGGGTGTCGAAGGAAAAACTGTTTTTT

V: TRBV7-2
J: TRBJ2-3
D: -
size: few
CDR3: CASSLVSRTDRADTQYF
DNA: TGTGCCAGCAGCTTAGTAAGCAGGACAGACCGGGCCGATACGCAGTATTTT

V: TRBV5-1
J: TRBJ1-1
D: -
size: few
CDR3: CASSFAGMNTEAFF
DNA: TGCGCCAGCAGCTTTGCGGGAATGAACACTGAAGCTTTCTTT

V: TRBV4-2
J: TRBJ2-4
D: -
size: many
CDR3: CASSQDRPGLGGNIQYF
DNA: TGTGCCAGCAGCCAAGATAGGCCAGGGCTTGGGGGAAACATTCAGTACTTC

V: TRBV7-6
J: TRBJ2-7
D: TRBD1
size: few
CDR3: CASSKGQNYEQYF
DNA: TGTGCCAGCAGCAAGGGACAGAACTACGAGCAGTACTTC

V: TRBV7-8
J: TRBJ2-5
D: TRBD2
size: many
CDR3: CASRRPGTSGQETQYF
DNA: TGTGCCAGCAGGAGGCCCGGGACTAGCGGGCAAGAGACCCAGTACTTC

V: TRBV7-2
J: TRBJ1-1
D: -
size: many
CDR3: CASSQGRQIGEAFF
DNA: TGTGCCAGCAGCCAAGGACGACAGATAGGTGAAGCTTTCTTT

V: TRBV4-3
J: TRBJ2-1
D: -
size: few
CDR3: CASSRGRLDFDEQFF
DNA: TGCGCCAGCAGCCGGGGCCGGCTTGATTTCGATGAGCAGTTCTTC

V: TRBV14
J: TRBJ2-3
D: TRBD2
size: -
CDR3: CASSRTRRTTDTQYF
DNA: TGTGCCAGCAGCCGGACTAGGCGAACCACAGATACGCAGTATTTT

V: TRBV15
J: TRBJ1-6
D: -
size: many
CDR3: CATSRGGPRGTVSAPLHF
DNA: TGTGCCACCAGCAGAGGGGGACCCAGGGGTACGGTGTCTGCACCCCTCCACTTT

V: TRBV10-2
J: TRBJ2-7
D: -
size: -
CDR3: CASSGQWQYEQYF
DNA: TGCGCCAGCAGTGGACAGTGGCAATACGAGCAGTACTTC

V: TRBV2
J: TRBJ2-5
D: TRBD1
size: -
CDR3: CASEQGAGETQYF
DNA: TGTGCCAGCGAACAGGGGGCGGGAGAGACCCAGTACTTC

V: TRBV19
J: TRBJ2-1
D: -
size: many
CDR3: CASSRRAAYNEQFF
DNA: TGTGCCAGTAGCCGAAGGGCGGCCTACAATGAGCAGTTCTTC

V: TRBV19
J: TRBJ2-1
D: TRBD2
size: few
CDR3: CASRYSGGAAYNEQFF
DNA: TGTGCCAGTAGGTATAGCGGGGGGGCCGCCTACAATGAGCAGTTCTTC

V: TRBV5-8
J: TRBJ2-5
D: -
size: few
CDR3: CATWDIQETQYF
DNA: TGTGCCACCTGGGACATCCAAGAGACCCAGTACTTC

V: TRBV7-2
J: TRBJ2-1
D: TRBD2
size: -
CDR3: CASSARLAFDEQFF
DNA: TGTGCCAGCAGCGCCCGACTAGCTTTCGATGAGCAGTTCTTC

V: TRBV5-1
J: TRBJ1-1
D: TRBD1
size: few
CDR3: CASSPTGTGPRMGAFF
DNA: TGCGCCAGCAGCCCCACCGGGACAGGGCCCCGAATGGGGGCTTTCTTT

V: TRBV7-9
J: TRBJ1-4
D: -
size: many
CDR3: CASSLSRDRNEKLFF
DNA: TGTGCCAGCAGCTTAAGCCGGGACCGAAATGAAAAACTGTTTTTT

V: TRBV20-1
J: TRBJ2-1
D: -
size: few
CDR3: CSARGQVRNEQFF
DNA: TGCAGTGCTAGAGGCCAGGTCCGCAATGAGCAGTTCTTC

V: TRBV4-1
J: TRBJ2-4
D: -
size: many
CDR3: CASSQDGRQNLIF
DNA: TGCGCCAGCAGCCAAGACGGTCGGCAGAACCTTATCTTC

V: TRBV12-3/TRBV12-4
J: TRBJ2-5
D: TRBD2
size: few
CDR3: CASSLGNSGGLQETQYF
DNA: TGTGCCAGCAGTTTAGGGAATAGCGGGGGGCTCCAAGAGACCCAGTACTTC

V: TRBV7-2
J: TRBJ2-5
D: -
size: -
CDR3: CASSLVRSAETQYF
DNA: TGTGCCAGCAGCTTAGTCCGGAGCGCAGAGACCCAGTACTTC

V: TRBV4-2
J: TRBJ1-4
D: -
size: many
CDR3: CASSQELGASEKLFF
DNA: TGTGCCAGCAGCCAAGAGCTAGGGGCGAGTGAAAAACTGTTTTTT

V: TRBV5-1
J: TRBJ2-7
D: -
size: many
CDR3: CASSLTGSSYEQYF
DNA: TGCGCCAGCAGCTTGACGGGTAGCTCCTACGAGCAGTACTTC

V: TRBV18
J: TRBJ1-2
D: TRBD1
size: few
CDR3: CASSQGQVDGYTF
DNA: TGTGCCAGCTCCCAGGGACAGGTTGATGGCTACACCTTC

V: TRBV7-9
J: TRBJ2-3
D: TRBD2
size: -
CDR3: CASSLILAGDTDTQYF
DNA: TGTGCCAGCAGCCTTATACTAGCGGGCGACACAGATACGCAGTATTTT